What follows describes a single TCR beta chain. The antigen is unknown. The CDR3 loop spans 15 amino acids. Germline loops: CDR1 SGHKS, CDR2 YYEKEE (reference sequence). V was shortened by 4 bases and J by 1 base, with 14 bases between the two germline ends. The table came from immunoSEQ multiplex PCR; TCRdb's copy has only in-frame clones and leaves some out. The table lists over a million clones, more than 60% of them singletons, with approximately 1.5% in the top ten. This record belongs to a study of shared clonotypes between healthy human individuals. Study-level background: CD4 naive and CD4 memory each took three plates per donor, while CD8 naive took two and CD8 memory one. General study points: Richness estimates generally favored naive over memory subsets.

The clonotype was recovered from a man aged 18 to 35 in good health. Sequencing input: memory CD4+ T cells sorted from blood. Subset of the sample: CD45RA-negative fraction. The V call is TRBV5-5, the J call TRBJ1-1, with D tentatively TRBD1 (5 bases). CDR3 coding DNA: TGTGCCAGCAGCAGTAGTAGGGGTTGGAACACTGAAGCTTTCTTT. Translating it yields CASSSSRGWNTEAFF.